The 3 T cell receptor beta chains in this list originate from one sample, sequenced in a study of blood T cell repertoires in COVID-19. Some clones are missing from TCRdb's copy, which holds only in-frame ones; the method was immunoSEQ multiplex PCR. This sample has under 300,000 clones, with 75% to 90% found just once. Sequencing used peripheral blood. The receptor set was obtained from a woman in her 70s with COVID-19, enrolled during active disease.

This sequence joins TRBV24-1 and TRBJ2-3, with 7 bases identical to TRBD1. This CDR3 has 16 residues. The germline CDR1 and CDR2 sequences are KGHDR and SFDVKD. V dropped 4 bases and J dropped 4; count of bases not matched to a gene: 10. The CDR3 DNA is TGTGCCACCAGTGACCTCCGGGACAGATTACCAGATACGCAGTATTTT. Amino acid sequence: CATSDLRDRLPDTQYF.

The rearrangement links TRBV7-2 to TRBJ2-3, with 7 bases identical to TRBD2. The CDR3 covers 18 residues. V trimming: 10 bases; J trimming: 2 bases; junction bases outside the gene matches: 21. The germline V gene encodes CDR1 SGHTA and CDR2 FQGNSA. Here the CDR3 reads CAIPQGRRGFQNTDTQYF. CDR3 in DNA: TGTGCCATCCCCCAGGGAAGGCGGGGGTTCCAGAACACAGATACGCAGTATTTT. Full variable domain (rest looked up from reference TRBV7-2 and TRBJ2-3): GAGVSQSPSNKVTEKGKDVELRCDPISGHTALYWYRQSLGQGLEFLIYFQGNSAPDKSGLPSDRFSAERTGGSVSTLTIQRTQQEDSAVYLCAIPQGRRGFQNTDTQYFGPGTRLTVL.

Remarks on this clone: The sample holds other DNA sequences that translate to the same CDR3. The genes are TRBV9 and TRBJ2-5, with TRBD1 matching over 8 bases. The CDR3 extends over 14 amino acids. J gave up 5 bases and V 1 base, and 4 bases lay outside the gene matches. In germline, CDR1 is SGDLS, CDR2 YYNGEE. This chain's CDR3 is CASSVTGGGETQYF. The CDR3 coding sequence is TGTGCCAGCAGCGTAACAGGGGGTGGGGAGACCCAGTACTTC.